This TCR beta chain is drawn from a study of blood T cell repertoires in COVID-19. For the study at large: PBMCs, B-cell-depleted T cells, or T cells were the source of the cDNA or gDNA that made up the material.

Germline trimming cut 5 bases from V and 6 bases from J; bases unmatched to any gene: 10. Germline values: CDR1 MNHEY, CDR2 SVGAGI. The CDR3 length is 15 residues. Per the study methods: Nucleated cell number was recorded as an estimate derived from reference gene primer amplification. Generated by immunoSEQ multiplex PCR, the TCRdb table keeps only in-frame clones and is missing some. The V and J calls and the clone size are those of that table, but D and trimming were determined from the DNA. The sample records around 160,000 clones, about 85% being singletons. The source of this sequence is a human donor in a cohort sampled during active COVID-19. Material: peripheral blood. This chain connects TRBV6-5 to TRBJ1-2; 9 bases line up with TRBD1. CDR3 sequence reads: CASSPWTGERDGYTF. In DNA, the CDR3 is TGTGCCAGCAGTCCCTGGACAGGGGAACGGGATGGCTACACCTTC.